These T cell receptor beta chains were read from a single sample in a study of long-term antiretroviral therapy in people with HIV. The repertoire was sequenced with immunoSEQ multiplex PCR; TCRdb's copy has only in-frame clones and lacks some. The sample lists 21,000 or so clones, approximately 80% occurring once. Specimen: unsorted PBMCs, collected 0.3 years after starting antiretroviral therapy. The receptors were sampled from a man between 50 and 59 years old with HIV. Both conserved end residues are part of each CDR3. The D gene is left open where the match is weak. Rows give clone size only sometimes, using once, few, many, or a class for an expanded clone.

D gene | clone size | J gene | V gene | CDR3 protein | CDR3 DNA
- | - | TRBJ2-3 | TRBV5-8 | CASSLEGTSHTDTQYF | TGTGCCAGCAGCCTGGAGGGGACGTCACACACAGATACGCAGTATTTT
- | - | TRBJ1-1 | TRBV28 | CASSDPVGEAGVRTDLNTEAFF | TGTGCCAGCAGTGACCCCGTTGGTGAGGCGGGAGTTCGGACAGACCTGAACACTGAAGCTTTCTTT
TRBD1 | few | TRBJ1-1 | TRBV19 | CASSAQGLNTEAFF | TGTGCCAGTAGTGCACAGGGGCTGAACACTGAAGCTTTCTTT
- | - | TRBJ1-1 | TRBV7-9 | CASSLAGSANTEAFF | TGTGCCAGCAGCTTAGCTGGATCAGCGAACACTGAAGCTTTCTTT
TRBD1 | - | TRBJ1-1 | TRBV6-5 | CASSLDYRGLDTEAFF | TGTGCCAGCAGTTTGGATTACAGGGGATTGGACACTGAAGCTTTCTTT
- | - | TRBJ2-5 | TRBV5-1 | CASSPTGSETQYF | TGCGCCAGCAGCCCTACAGGTTCCGAGACCCAGTACTTC
TRBD2 | - | TRBJ2-1 | TRBV5-1 | CASRRTSGAAGDEQFF | TGCGCCAGCAGAAGAACTAGCGGGGCGGCCGGCGATGAGCAGTTCTTC
TRBD1 | once | TRBJ2-2 | TRBV9 | CASSPGDRGAGELFF | TGTGCCAGCAGCCCAGGGGACAGGGGGGCCGGGGAGCTGTTTTTT
TRBD1 | - | TRBJ2-7 | TRBV6-5 | CASSSPGQSPYEQYF | TGTGCCAGCAGTTCCCCGGGACAGAGCCCCTACGAGCAGTACTTC
- | - | TRBJ1-2 | TRBV20-1 | CSAETYGYTF | TGCAGTGCTGAAACCTATGGCTACACCTTC
- | few | TRBJ1-1 | TRBV28 | CASSLYRELNTEAFF | TGTGCCAGCAGTTTATACCGGGAACTGAACACTGAAGCTTTCTTT
- | - | TRBJ2-1 | TRBV27 | CASSLSSASYNEQFF | TGTGCCAGCAGTTTATCTAGCGCGTCCTACAATGAGCAGTTCTTC
- | - | TRBJ1-4 | TRBV28 | CASSLGDEKLFF | TGTGCCAGCAGTTTAGGTGATGAAAAACTGTTTTTT
- | once | TRBJ2-7 | TRBV6-5 | CASSLLRGSYEQYF | TGTGCCAGCAGTTTACTGCGGGGATCCTACGAGCAGTACTTC
- | - | TRBJ2-7 | TRBV11-2 | CASSLGDTYYEQYF | TGTGCCAGCAGCTTAGGAGACACGTACTACGAGCAGTACTTC
- | once | TRBJ1-1 | TRBV7-9 | CASSLFRESYTEAFF | TGTGCCAGCAGCTTATTTAGGGAATCGTACACTGAAGCTTTCTTT
- | - | TRBJ2-1 | TRBV6-1 | CASSEDRESYNEQFF | TGTGCCAGCAGTGAAGACAGGGAATCCTACAATGAGCAGTTCTTC
- | - | TRBJ2-7 | TRBV27 | CASSPETSSYEQYF | TGTGCCAGCAGTCCCGAAACGTCCTCCTACGAGCAGTACTTC
- | few | TRBJ1-2 | TRBV5-1 | CASSLDRDYGYTF | TGCGCCAGCAGCTTGGACAGAGACTATGGCTACACCTTC
TRBD2 | - | TRBJ2-2 | TRBV28 | CASSGGAVAGAGELFF | TGTGCCAGCAGTGGGGGGGCAGTAGCGGGAGCCGGGGAGCTGTTTTTT
- | - | TRBJ2-7 | TRBV20-1 | CSASRAYEQYF | TGCAGTGCTAGTCGGGCCTACGAGCAGTACTTC
- | - | TRBJ2-7 | TRBV19 | CASSIVSRSEQYF | TGTGCCAGTAGTATAGTCTCCCGGTCCGAGCAGTACTTC
- | - | TRBJ1-2 | TRBV15 | CATSRDATDNYGYTF | TGTGCCACCAGCAGAGATGCCACGGATAACTATGGCTACACCTTC
- | - | TRBJ2-7 | TRBV7-9 | CASSTGNGVARYF | TGTGCCAGCAGCACCGGGAATGGGGTCGCGCGGTACTTC
TRBD1 | - | TRBJ2-3 | TRBV19 | CASSFTDRVRDTQYF | TGTGCCAGTAGCTTTACGGACAGGGTTAGAGATACGCAGTATTTT
TRBD1 | - | TRBJ1-3 | TRBV7-8 | CASSRWGTGANSGNTIYF | TGTGCCAGCAGCAGATGGGGGACAGGGGCCAACTCTGGAAACACCATATATTTT
TRBD2 | - | TRBJ2-7 | TRBV13 | CASSLSGSTYEQYF | TGTGCCAGCAGCTTGAGCGGGAGCACCTACGAGCAGTACTTC
TRBD1 | - | TRBJ1-3 | TRBV5-1 | CASSLDPGGTGNTIYF | TGCGCCAGCAGCTTGGATCCAGGGGGCACTGGAAACACCATATATTTT
- | - | TRBJ1-4 | TRBV19 | CASSIDIQGGFEKLFF | TGTGCCAGTAGTATAGATATCCAGGGAGGTTTTGAAAAACTGTTTTTT
TRBD1 | once | TRBJ2-6 | TRBV7-9 | CASTWTGGVSGANVLTF | TGTGCCAGCACCTGGACAGGGGGTGTCTCTGGGGCCAACGTCCTGACTTTC
TRBD1 | - | TRBJ2-7 | TRBV6-5 | CASTQDREPYEQYF | TGTGCCAGCACCCAAGACAGGGAGCCCTACGAGCAGTACTTC
- | - | TRBJ2-5 | TRBV5-5 | CASSLGIGAPEETQYF | TGTGCCAGCAGCTTGGGTATCGGAGCACCCGAAGAGACCCAGTACTTC
- | - | TRBJ2-7 | TRBV18 | CASSQSGPRQYEQYF | TGTGCCAGCTCACAGTCGGGACCCAGGCAGTACGAGCAGTACTTC
- | - | TRBJ2-7 | TRBV7-2 | CASSPRMWPIEQYF | TGTGCCAGCAGCCCCCGGATGTGGCCAATCGAGCAGTACTTC
TRBD1 | - | TRBJ2-2 | TRBV27 | CASRQEGQGAKAGELFF | TGTGCCAGCAGACAAGAAGGACAGGGGGCAAAAGCCGGGGAGCTGTTTTTT
TRBD1 | few | TRBJ2-7 | TRBV7-9 | CASSRQGTTSYEQYF | TGTGCCAGCAGCCGACAGGGAACAACATCCTACGAGCAGTACTTC
TRBD2 | few | TRBJ2-1 | TRBV7-6 | CASSSLRGGINNEQFF | TGTGCCAGCAGCTCCCTTCGGGGGGGTATAAACAATGAGCAGTTCTTC
TRBD2 | - | TRBJ2-3 | TRBV5-8 | CASSWDRTSGSTDTQYF | TGTGCCAGCAGCTGGGACAGGACTAGCGGGAGCACAGATACGCAGTATTTT
- | - | TRBJ1-1 | TRBV6-6 | CASSRITRVNTEAFF | TGTGCCAGCAGCAGGATAACAAGAGTGAACACTGAAGCTTTCTTT
- | - | TRBJ1-5 | TRBV6-6 | CASSAADQPQHF | TGTGCCAGCAGCGCCGCGGATCAGCCCCAGCATTTT
- | - | TRBJ2-7 | TRBV27 | CASSYEQYF | TGTGCCAGCAGTTACGAGCAGTACTTC
- | - | TRBJ1-2 | TRBV28 | CASSFLSGAYGYTF | TGTGCCAGCAGTTTTTTGTCTGGGGCATATGGCTACACCTTC
- | - | TRBJ1-1 | TRBV4-1 | CASSPTWARNTEAFF | TGCGCCAGCAGCCCTACTTGGGCCCGGAACACTGAAGCTTTCTTT
- | - | TRBJ2-7 | TRBV5-1 | CASSSKYEQYF | TGCGCCAGCAGCTCGAAATACGAGCAGTACTTC
- | - | TRBJ1-4 | TRBV7-6 | CASSPAGGANEKLFF | TGTGCCAGCAGCCCCGCGGGGGGTGCTAATGAAAAACTGTTTTTT
TRBD1 | - | TRBJ2-7 | TRBV9 | CASSARTGGYEQYF | TGTGCCAGCAGCGCCCGGACAGGGGGCTACGAGCAGTACTTC
- | few | TRBJ1-1 | TRBV28 | CASSSIINTEAFF | TGTGCCAGCAGTTCGATTATCAACACTGAAGCTTTCTTT
- | - | TRBJ1-2 | TRBV6-5 | CASSYSLGQNYGYTF | TGTGCCAGCAGTTACTCTCTGGGGCAGAACTATGGCTACACCTTC
- | - | TRBJ1-1 | TRBV6-6 | CASSYDGNTEAFF | TGTGCCAGCAGTTATGATGGCAACACTGAAGCTTTCTTT
- | once | TRBJ1-5 | TRBV18 | CASSSDRYLSNQPQHF | TGTGCCAGCTCATCGGACCGTTACTTGAGCAATCAGCCCCAGCATTTT
TRBD1 | - | TRBJ2-7 | TRBV4-3 | CASSRKAGQGVSEQYF | TGCGCCAGCAGTAGAAAGGCTGGACAGGGGGTCTCCGAGCAGTACTTC
- | few | TRBJ1-2 | TRBV7-9 | CASSLSGIDYGYTF | TGTGCCAGCAGCCTATCAGGCATAGACTATGGCTACACCTTC
- | - | TRBJ2-7 | TRBV19 | CASSEGAGPAGWEQYF | TGTGCCAGTAGTGAGGGCGCGGGGCCCGCCGGGTGGGAGCAGTACTTC
TRBD2 | once | TRBJ2-7 | TRBV5-1 | CASSPRGRGKEGEQYF | TGCGCCAGCAGCCCCCGAGGGAGGGGCAAAGAAGGAGAGCAGTACTTC
- | - | TRBJ2-7 | TRBV9 | CASSPQDQNYEQYF | TGTGCCAGCAGCCCGCAGGACCAGAACTACGAGCAGTACTTC